This section outlines one T cell receptor beta chain sequence together with its context. It has no known antigen specificity. No qualities accompany the bases; no much larger clone lies one base away. The data originate from a study of cytomegalovirus exposure and HLA in healthy donors (dated by TCRdb to the late 2010s). Regarding the complete study: According to an earlier analysis of a few hundred of the donors, about 179 million T cells yielded 100 million or so unique TCR beta sequences and 250 to 350 Gb of sequence data. Around 320 gigabases of sequencing data and some 85 million unique TCR sequences were included in an early release covering about 600 HLA-typed donors. The genetic ancestry cluster associated with self-reported Caucasian donors included 65% to 90% of the roughly 400 genotyped donors. The study aimed to test whether cataloging public T cell receptors could reveal signatures of past pathogen exposure. Using immunosequencing, the study profiled T cell repertoires from fewer than 850 subjects and related those repertoires to cytomegalovirus serostatus. Along with the roughly 610-subject first cohort, a separate validation cohort of 120 different subjects was used. To predict cytomegalovirus infection status, the study combined high-throughput TCR immunosequencing, statistical association of individual TCRs with disease status, and machine learning. In a later analysis, previously published TCR beta repertoires from hundreds of donors were re-analyzed and high-resolution HLA genotyping was added so that TCR occurrence patterns could be studied. In the later analysis, no new phenotypic data were used to find candidate immune exposures; instead, reliance was placed on TCR beta sequences and their occurrence across donors. In an earlier analysis of 500 to 650 of the donors, high-throughput TCR beta sequencing was used to judge whether each TCR beta V gene segment behaved as functional or pseudogenic. Donor age, sex, ethnicity and CMV serostatus were compiled alongside the repertoire data. A later genetic analysis took genome-wide SNP genotypes for about three fifths of the roughly 670 donors and used that subset as a discovery cohort. Every repertoire in the discovery cohort had been generated on one and the same sequencing platform. Class I and class II HLA loci were covered by the typing at four-digit resolution. Typing coverage differed by locus: A, B, C, DRB1 and DQB1 were typed in roughly 620-640 donors, DQA1 in 522, DPA1 in approximately 610, and DPB1 in 400 to 490. Because of strong linkage in the cohort, 4 to 6 DR-DQ haplotypes were treated as single units for association and clustering. Among about 400 genotyped donors of the cohort, an average of approximately 220,000 unique TCR beta nucleotide sequences was sequenced per donor, of which 15% to 20% were non-productive. The investigation overall reported the following: Immune exposure information for the cohort was limited to CMV serostatus. The sequencing pipeline was judged likely to have produced a cluster of highly shared sequence variants as a technical artifact. Because the 87-base-pair reads could not distinguish some IMGT-functional V segments, including TRBV6-2 and TRBV6-3, those segments were excluded. In an earlier analysis of fewer than 700 of the donors, most TCR beta V segments appeared in productive rearrangements about 87% or about 30% of the time, broadly matching IMGT annotations. In a later genetic analysis, fewer N-insertions in productive TCRs were reported among donors in an Asian-associated ancestry cluster than the roughly 640-donor mean. Presence/absence analyses assumed roughly uniform sequencing depth across donors, an assumption that may not hold. In a later analysis, several top co-occurrence clusters were reported to appear linked to parvovirus B19, influenza, CMV and Epstein-Barr virus. Most CMV-associated TCR beta chains appeared to be HLA-restricted in a later analysis, and the HLA associations seemed to be driven largely by CMV exposure. The earlier analysis of approximately 590 of the donors excluded approximately 15 rarely observed V segments, including chromosome 9 orphons, because counts were too low. Most TCR sequences were observed very rarely across donors, whereas some public TCRs were present in many individuals. Because some donors lacked HLA typing at each locus, the association tests relied only on the typed subset. Correlated functional status among segregating V segments might reflect linkage disequilibrium, but an unknown experimental factor could not be ruled out. In a later genetic analysis, a missense DCLRE1C variant was associated with V-gene and J-gene trimming of TCR beta chains, and the association was replicated in an independent cohort. A further reported finding was that TCR beta sequences accurately predicted the HLA-A and HLA-B alleles for most subjects in the first cohort. Strong co-occurrence of HLA alleles, especially DR and DQ, made assigning TCR associations to individual alleles difficult. A later analysis found that HLA-associated TCR beta chains were more clonally expanded and had lower generation probabilities than equally common non-associated chains. Three of the identified cytomegalovirus-associated TCR beta chains were confirmed in vitro to be specific for cytomegalovirus antigens. In the study, about 150 TCR beta chains were listed as associated with cytomegalovirus. In this cohort, only TCR beta chains were sequenced, and detectable features were limited by the absence of alpha or paired-chain data. In a later analysis, the rate of TCR association differed among HLA loci, with DRB1 alleles having the most associated TCRs and HLA-C alleles having the fewest. It was suggested by the authors that the approach could potentially be generalized to other disease states and immunological phenotypes. In both the original and validation cohorts, the classifier was reported to diagnose cytomegalovirus status with high specificity and sensitivity. A later analysis associated about 18,000 TCR beta sequences with specific HLA alleles at a false discovery rate of 0.05.

Inclusive of the bounding cysteine and phenylalanine, the CDR3 is 15 residues long. Only the CDR3 region is kept as DNA, spanning 45 bases read in frame from base 1. V is pared back by 1 base and J by 3 bases, with 13 bases lying between the germline termini. From a lookup of the germline V gene, CDR1 and CDR2 are MNHNS and SASEGT. The cohort comprised hundreds of healthy bone marrow donors. Cohort members were all nominally healthy when sampled, although unrecorded immune exposures were likely present. The donor tested CMV seronegative, placing the donor among the 350 or so seronegative members of the cohort. A peripheral blood sample was collected from each donor, and TCR beta sequencing was performed on peripheral blood mononuclear cells. Genomic DNA was extracted from the blood cell samples with the Qiagen DNeasy Blood Extraction Kit. Library prep was done by the immunoSEQ multiplex PCR assay. For the multiplex PCR, a mixture combining 60 forward primers for TCR Vbeta segments and 13 reverse primers for TCR Jbeta segments was used. A multiplex PCR assay on genomic DNA amplified the CDR3 region of rearranged TCR beta genes. The Illumina HiSeq System was used to sequence the amplified TCR beta libraries as 87-base-pair reads. In the source study's methods: Across the 500 to 700 repertoires, a later analysis counted around 80 million unique TCR beta chains, some 11 million of which were shared by at least two donors. A nearest-neighbor algorithm error-corrected the raw reads and collapsed the reads into unique sequences, merging closely related sequences to remove PCR and sequencing errors. CDR3 sequences were aligned to IMGT reference sequences to assign V, D and J gene segments. For a sequence to be retained, a match of at least six nucleotides was required to both a V gene segment and a J gene segment. Rearrangements were called productive when the CDR3 lacked stop codons and stayed in frame with V and J; all others were non-productive. Following IMGT convention, CDR3 was defined as the stretch from the second conserved V-encoded cysteine up to the conserved J-encoded phenylalanine. The earlier analysis of about 640 of the donors excluded any sequence lacking an unambiguous match to a single V gene segment. An earlier analysis of several hundred of the donors called V segments functional above 56.7% productive rearrangements and segregating when the between-donor standard deviation exceeded 5%. To diagnose cytomegalovirus status from the catalog of TCR beta chain sequences, a statistical classification framework was built. In a later analysis, TCR nucleotide sequences were compared against IMGT/GENE-DB human TR gene sequences so that V and J genes could be assigned. In a later analysis, CDR3 sequences and most-parsimonious VDJ recombination scenarios were assigned using the TCRdist pipeline. In a later analysis, each TCR beta chain was defined by its CDR3 amino acid sequence together with its V-gene family, and reads lacking a unique V-gene family were excluded. In a later analysis, 450 to 600 highly shared, low-generation-probability nucleotide sequences were removed to address suspected cross-contamination and a sequencing artifact. In a later analysis, a clonal expansion index for each public chain was calculated from normalized within-repertoire ranks of inferred template counts. In a later analysis, generation probabilities were computed with a VDJ recombination model fitted to out-of-frame rearrangements, and the resulting probabilities were checked against IGoR. In a later analysis, hypergeometric tests were used to score TCR-TCR, TCR-HLA and TCR-CMV co-occurrence, with a repertoire-size bias correction applied to TCR pairs. False discovery rates were estimated in a later analysis by permuting HLA or CMV assignments 20 times. In a later analysis, co-occurring TCRs were grouped using DBSCAN, and TCRdist sequence similarity was added for clustering within HLA-allele-positive subsets. Co-occurrence clustering excluded repertoires with fewer than 30,000 or more than 120,000 public chains, plus five with anomalous nucleotide sharing. Held by TCRdb, this immuneACCESS table contains in-frame sequences only and omits some clones. Under half of the omission traces to an unresolved V gene where checked; the cause of the rest is unknown. Clone size and V and J calls were adopted from that table, with D and trimming inferred from the DNA. The sample table contains roughly 160,000 clones; only one count was recorded for roughly 85% of them. The top ten clones comprise 1.3% of the sample.

The material sequenced was PBMCs. The receptor chain draws on TRBV6-1 and TRBJ2-7, with no confident D gene call. The sequence derives from a woman between 45 and 60 years old in good health and CMV-seronegative. Here is the DNA: TGTGCCAGCAGTGAAGAGCTCGCAGGTTTCTACGAGCAGTACTTC. The translation is CASSEELAGFYEQYF.